Shown below are 15 T cell receptor beta chains from a single sample sequenced in a study of OX40 agonist ivuxolimab in advanced cancers. Clones were sequenced by immunoSEQ multiplex PCR, and TCRdb holds only the in-frame ones, with some missing. Of roughly 61,000 clones in the sample, 82% were seen once. The source was CD4+ or CD8+ T cells sorted from blood, collected in a trial of the OX40 agonist ivuxolimab. The receptor set was obtained from an adult with an advanced solid tumor such as melanoma, head and neck, liver or kidney cancer.

The chain employs TRBV10-3 and TRBJ2-7, with 9 bases lining up with TRBD1. The trim removed 6 bases at V and 3 bases at J, leaving 3 bases unmatched. Per the germline V gene, CDR1 is ENHRY and CDR2 is SYGVKD. There are 13 residues in the CDR3. CDR3 sequence (DNA): TGTGCCATCAGGGTGGGACAGGGCTACGAGCAGTACTTC. This sequence encodes CAIRVGQGYEQYF.

The V gene is TRBV9, the J gene TRBJ2-1; D is uncertain. CDR1 and CDR2 from the germline V gene are SGDLS and YYNGEE. The CDR3 length is 13 residues. V was trimmed by 0 bases and J by 2 bases, leaving 3 bases between them. The CDR3 DNA reads TGTGCCAGCAGCGTAGAGACCTACAATGAGCAGTTCTTC. It translates to CASSVETYNEQFF.

The chain couples TRBV7-2 to TRBJ2-7; 9 bases are shared with TRBD2. From germline, CDR1 is SGHTA and CDR2 FQGNSA. This CDR3 has 15 amino acids. V lost 1 base, J lost 3 bases, and 4 bases stayed unmatched. CDR3 amino acids: CASSLGAGGFYEQYF. CDR3 DNA: TGTGCCAGCAGCTTAGGGGCGGGAGGGTTCTACGAGCAGTACTTC.

The gene calls are TRBV18 and TRBJ2-2; 7 bases fit TRBD1. The germline V gene has CDR1 KGHSH and CDR2 LQKENI. V lost 3 bases to trimming and J lost 3 bases; unmatched junction nucleotides: 1. This CDR3 has 14 amino acids. The CDR3 protein is CASSPTGYTGELFF. Here the CDR3 DNA reads TGTGCCAGCTCACCGACAGGGTACACCGGGGAGCTGTTTTTT.

The V gene is TRBV29-1, the J gene TRBJ2-5; unclear D gene. Germline CDR1 SQVTM, CDR2 ANQGSEA. The length of the CDR3 is 14 residues. Trimming removed 4 bases from V and 2 bases from J, with 14 bases in between. The CDR3 reads CSVALGPSQETQYF. The CDR3 nucleotides read TGCAGCGTTGCTCTCGGCCCCAGTCAAGAGACCCAGTACTTC. The whole variable domain, remainder taken from reference TRBV29-1 and TRBJ2-5, is SAVISQKPSRDICQRGTSLTIQCQVDSQVTMMFWYRQQPGQSLTLIATANQGSEATYESGFVIDKFPISRPNLTFSTLTVSNMSPEDSSIYLCSVALGPSQETQYFGPGTRLLVL.

The rearrangement joins TRBV29-1 to TRBJ2-3; D gene unclear. Per the germline V gene, CDR1 is SQVTM and CDR2 is ANQGSEA. Trimming pared 4 bases from V and 0 bases from J, leaving 17 bases between. CDR3 length equals 16 residues. This chain's CDR3 is CSVGVAARTSTDTQYF. In DNA form, the CDR3 reads TGCAGCGTTGGCGTGGCAGCAAGAACTAGCACAGATACGCAGTATTTT.

This sequence joins TRBV28 and TRBJ2-2, with D tentatively TRBD2 (6 bases). The germline gives CDR1 MDHEN, CDR2 SYDVKM. The length of the CDR3 is 14 residues. V was clipped by 7 bases and J by 1 base, with 10 bases between them. CDR3 sequence: CASIRGGNTGELFF. CDR3 coding DNA: TGTGCCAGCATTCGGGGAGGGAACACCGGGGAGCTGTTTTTT.

The rearrangement uses TRBV5-1 and TRBJ2-3; either TRBD1 or TRBD2 may fit D (5 bases each). Germline CDR1 reads SGHRS; CDR2 reads YFSETQ. The CDR3 is made up of 14 amino acids. The ends were cut back, 6 bases at V and 2 bases at J, with 13 bases in the middle. As DNA, the CDR3 is TGCGCCAGCACTTCCGGGGACCCCACAGATACGCAGTATTTT. Encoded protein: CASTSGDPTDTQYF.

CDR3 coding DNA: TGTGCCAGTAGATATGTGGGACAACTTTACTATGGCTACACCTTC. Translation: CASRYVGQLYYGYTF. The gene calls are TRBV19 and TRBJ1-2; TRBD1 might be the D (6 bases). V was clipped by 6 bases and J by 3 bases, with 17 bases between them. This CDR3 has 15 amino acids. Germline-derived CDR1 and CDR2 are LNHDA and SQIVND (reference sequence).

The chain carries TRBV7-2 and TRBJ2-7, with a tentative D call TRBD1 (5 bases). The V gene's germline CDR1 is SGHTA and CDR2 FQGNSA. V was clipped by 4 bases and J by 3 bases, with 22 bases between them. The CDR3 extends over 17 amino acids. The CDR3 coding sequence is TGTGCCAGCAGCTCCCGAGGCCGGAAGGGGAAAGACTACGAGCAGTACTTC. Its protein product is CASSSRGRKGKDYEQYF.

V gene TRBV10-2 combines with J gene TRBJ1-5, with unresolved D. Germline CDR1 is WSHSY and CDR2 is SAAADI. Trimming removed 3 bases at V and 4 bases at J, with 16 bases between. The CDR3 is 16 amino acids. The CDR3 bases are TGCGCCAGCAGTGAAACCCTCGGACGGAATAATCAGCCCCAGCATTTT. Translated: CASSETLGRNNQPQHF.

This clone is labeled medium-sized (0.01 to 0.1%). Here the CDR3 DNA reads TGTGCCAGCAGGGCCAGACTACTGGACACTCAGCCCCAGCATTTT. Residues: CASRARLLDTQPQHF. The chain recombines TRBV2 with TRBJ1-5, with D perhaps TRBD1 (5 bases). V dropped 6 bases and J dropped 6 bases, with 18 bases sitting between them. The CDR3 has 15 amino acids. In germline, CDR1 is SNHLY, CDR2 FYNNEI.

J is TRBJ2-1 and V is TRBV29-1; 10 bases fit TRBD1. J gave up 6 bases and V 6 bases, and 8 bases lay outside the gene matches. This CDR3 region has 14 residues. The germline V gene has CDR1 SQVTM and CDR2 ANQGSEA. As DNA, the CDR3 is TGCAGCGTCCCGCGCGGGACAGGGGTCAATGAGCAGTTCTTC. Translating gives CSVPRGTGVNEQFF.

This clone was found once. This rearrangement joins TRBV30 to TRBJ2-7; D unclear. The CDR3 covers 11 residues. Trimming cost V 2 bases and J 2 bases, with 4 bases left between them. Germline V lookup: CDR1 GTSNPN, CDR2 SVGIG (reference sequence). The CDR3 DNA reads TGTGCCTGGAGTAACACCTACGAGCAGTACTTC. Protein: CAWSNTYEQYF.

The chain combines TRBV15 with TRBJ1-4, with a possible D match to TRBD1 (5 bases). CDR1 and CDR2 from the germline V gene are LNHNV and YYDKDF (reference sequence). This CDR3 is built from 16 residues. Trimming shortened V by 3 bases and J by 0 bases, and 11 bases separated the two germline ends. Here the CDR3 reads CATSRETAATNEKLFF. The CDR3 coding sequence is TGTGCCACCAGCAGGGAGACAGCCGCAACTAATGAAAAACTGTTTTTT.